This is a list of T cell receptor beta chains from one sample in a study of response to subunit inactivated influenza vaccine. MiXCR, run by TCRdb on the RT-PCR reads, gives a single entry per CDR3 protein. Of some 520,000 distinct CDR3 sequences listed, approximately 15% are singletons. The source was CD4+ T cells sorted from PBMCs, collected less than 30 months after vaccination. All receptors come from a man between 50 and 69 years old who received an inactivated influenza vaccine. CDR3s include the opening cysteine and the closing phenylalanine or tryptophan. The D gene is left open where the match is weak. Expanded clones are given a class, and other clones once, few, many or no size at all.

D: TRBD2; V: TRBV7-9; size: -; J: TRBJ2-7; CDR3: CASSFRTSLTSSYEQYF; DNA: TGTGCCAGCAGCTTTAGGACTAGCTTAACATCCTCCTACGAGCAGTACTTC
D: TRBD2; V: TRBV29-1; size: few; J: TRBJ2-7; CDR3: CSAKGETSGSYNEQYF; DNA: TGCAGCGCCAAGGGAGAGACTAGCGGGAGTTACAACGAGCAGTACTTC
D: TRBD1; V: TRBV6-2/TRBV6-3; size: few; J: TRBJ2-3; CDR3: CASSYRGTGGDTQYF; DNA: TGTGCCAGCAGTTACAGAGGGACAGGGGGCGATACGCAGTATTTT
D: TRBD2; V: TRBV20-1; size: -; J: TRBJ2-1; CDR3: CSALTSGRSNEQFF; DNA: TGCAGTGCTTTAACTAGCGGGAGATCCAATGAGCAGTTCTTC
D: -; V: TRBV12-3/TRBV12-4; size: few; J: TRBJ1-5; CDR3: CASSLGSWEPQPQHF; DNA: TGTGCCAGCAGTTTAGGTAGCTGGGAACCTCAGCCCCAGCATTTT
D: -; V: TRBV5-5; size: few; J: TRBJ2-7; CDR3: CASSLVGTRNEQYF; DNA: TGTGCCAGCAGCTTGGTGGGGACCCGTAACGAGCAGTACTTC
D: -; V: TRBV4-3; size: -; J: TRBJ2-3; CDR3: CASSLGLVSDTQYF; DNA: TGCGCCAGCAGCCTGGGACTCGTTTCGGATACGCAGTATTTT
D: -; V: TRBV29-1; size: few; J: TRBJ1-2; CDR3: CSVESGYGYTF; DNA: TGCAGCGTTGAGTCTGGCTATGGCTACACCTTC
D: -; V: TRBV12-3/TRBV12-4; size: -; J: TRBJ2-7; CDR3: CASSLPSGGPHEQYF; DNA: TGTGCCAGCAGTTTACCGTCAGGGGGGCCCCACGAGCAGTACTTC
D: TRBD1; V: TRBV27; size: -; J: TRBJ2-3; CDR3: CASRGDRASLSGTDTQYF; DNA: TGTGCCAGCAGGGGGGACAGGGCCTCCCTTAGTGGGACAGATACGCAGTATTTT
D: -; V: TRBV20-1; size: few; J: TRBJ2-2; CDR3: CSARVPRGSAGTGELFF; DNA: TGCAGTGCTAGAGTCCCCCGGGGGTCTGCGGGGACCGGGGAGCTGTTTTTT
D: TRBD1; V: TRBV5-1; size: few; J: TRBJ2-3; CDR3: CASSPTGDPTDTQYF; DNA: TGCGCCAGCAGTCCAACAGGGGACCCCACAGATACGCAGTATTTT
D: TRBD2; V: TRBV5-1; size: -; J: TRBJ2-1; CDR3: CASSGGTSDYNEQFF; DNA: TGCGCCAGCAGCGGAGGGACTAGCGACTACAATGAGCAGTTCTTC
D: -; V: TRBV29-1; size: -; J: TRBJ2-1; CDR3: CSVEVLPRAGWEQFF; DNA: TGCAGCGTTGAAGTTTTACCCCGGGCGGGCTGGGAGCAGTTCTTC
D: TRBD1; V: TRBV28; size: few; J: TRBJ2-7; CDR3: CATFSPGQGAYEQYF; DNA: TGTGCCACCTTTTCCCCGGGACAGGGGGCTTACGAGCAGTACTTC
D: -; V: TRBV11-3; size: -; J: TRBJ1-4; CDR3: CASSMSAGEKLFF; DNA: TGTGCCAGCAGCATGAGTGCTGGTGAAAAACTGTTTTTT
D: -; V: TRBV12-3/TRBV12-4; size: many; J: TRBJ2-3; CDR3: CASTERRGYTDTQYF; DNA: TGTGCCAGCACCGAGAGACGGGGCTACACAGATACGCAGTATTTT
D: TRBD1; V: TRBV2; size: few; J: TRBJ2-5; CDR3: CASSRDRSQETQYF; DNA: TGTGCCAGCAGCCGGGACAGAAGTCAAGAGACCCAGTACTTC
D: TRBD1; V: TRBV5-1; size: -; J: TRBJ2-3; CDR3: CASSWTGISTDTQYF; DNA: TGCGCCAGCAGCTGGACAGGGATTAGCACAGATACGCAGTATTTT
D: TRBD2; V: TRBV20-1; size: few; J: TRBJ2-3; CDR3: CSAPRRGGAPTDTQYF; DNA: TGCAGTGCACCCCGCCGCGGGGGGGCCCCGACAGATACGCAGTATTTT
D: -; V: TRBV20-1; size: -; J: TRBJ2-1; CDR3: CSATLALYNEQFF; DNA: TGCAGTGCTACTCTAGCGCTTTACAATGAGCAGTTCTTC
D: TRBD2; V: TRBV5-1; size: -; J: TRBJ2-7; CDR3: CASSLDLAGVSYEQYF; DNA: TGCGCCAGCAGCTTGGACCTAGCGGGGGTCTCCTACGAGCAGTACTTT
D: TRBD1; V: TRBV29-1; size: -; J: TRBJ1-2; CDR3: CSTGQGTNGYTF; DNA: TGCAGCACCGGACAGGGGACGAATGGCTACACCTTC
D: -; V: TRBV20-1; size: -; J: TRBJ2-6; CDR3: CSARDHRVGANVLTF; DNA: TGCAGTGCTAGGGACCACAGGGTTGGGGCCAACGTCCTGACTTTC
D: -; V: TRBV10-3; size: few; J: TRBJ2-2; CDR3: CAISAQGSTGELFF; DNA: TGTGCCATCAGTGCGCAGGGGAGTACCGGGGAGCTGTTTTTT
D: -; V: TRBV4-1; size: few; J: TRBJ2-3; CDR3: CATSPPAGPPDTQYF; DNA: TGCGCCACTTCCCCCCCGGCAGGGCCCCCAGATACGCAGTATTTT
D: TRBD1; V: TRBV9; size: many; J: TRBJ2-5; CDR3: CASSRDRAETQYF; DNA: TGTGCCAGCAGCCGGGACAGGGCGGAGACCCAGTACTTC
D: TRBD1; V: TRBV6-2/TRBV6-3; size: -; J: TRBJ1-2; CDR3: CASTMDRRNYGYTF; DNA: TGTGCCAGCACCATGGACAGGCGCAACTATGGCTACACCTTC
D: -; V: TRBV20-1; size: -; J: TRBJ2-3; CDR3: CSAIPTGLITDTQYF; DNA: TGCAGTGCTATTCCCACGGGACTTATCACAGATACGCAGTATTTT
D: TRBD2; V: TRBV24-1; size: -; J: TRBJ2-1; CDR3: CATRGSGRAWEQFF; DNA: TGTGCCACCCGTGGGAGCGGGAGGGCCTGGGAGCAGTTCTTC
D: -; V: TRBV27; size: many; J: TRBJ2-2; CDR3: CASSLRDSGTGELFF; DNA: TGTGCCAGCAGTTTAAGGGATTCCGGCACCGGGGAGCTGTTTTTT
D: -; V: TRBV10-3; size: few; J: TRBJ1-1; CDR3: CAISGQDNTEAFF; DNA: TGTGCCATCAGTGGACAGGATAACACTGAAGCTTTCTTT
D: TRBD1; V: TRBV5-1; size: -; J: TRBJ2-5; CDR3: CASSIEQGARGAQYF; DNA: TGCGCCAGCAGCATCGAACAGGGGGCCCGTGGAGCCCAGTACTTC
D: TRBD1; V: TRBV20-1; size: few; J: TRBJ2-3; CDR3: CSAIRDRVSDTQYF; DNA: TGCAGTGCTATCAGGGACAGGGTGTCGGATACGCAGTATTTT
D: TRBD1; V: TRBV5-1; size: few; J: TRBJ1-1; CDR3: CASSLVDRGGTEAFF; DNA: TGCGCCAGCAGCTTAGTGGACAGGGGTGGCACTGAAGCTTTCTTT
D: TRBD1; V: TRBV7-2; size: -; J: TRBJ2-5; CDR3: CASSLAQGETQYF; DNA: TGTGCCAGCAGCTTAGCACAGGGGGAGACCCAGTACTTC
D: -; V: TRBV7-2; size: -; J: TRBJ2-5; CDR3: CASSSRQVQTQYF; DNA: TGTGCCAGCAGCTCCCGCCAGGTTCAGACCCAGTACTTC
D: -; V: TRBV9; size: -; J: TRBJ1-1; CDR3: CASSPRGLLNTEAFF; DNA: TGTGCCAGCAGCCCCAGGGGCCTTCTGAACACTGAAGCTTTCTTT
D: -; V: TRBV3-1; size: -; J: TRBJ2-2; CDR3: CASSQDLGGNTGELFF; DNA: TGTGCCAGCAGCCAAGATCTGGGCGGGAACACCGGGGAGCTGTTTTTT
D: -; V: TRBV11-2; size: -; J: TRBJ1-3; CDR3: CASSPSWRAGNTIYF; DNA: TGTGCCAGCAGCCCCAGCTGGAGGGCTGGAAACACCATATATTTT
D: -; V: TRBV7-9; size: -; J: TRBJ2-3; CDR3: CASSLPAAGTDTQYF; DNA: TGTGCCAGCAGCTTACCGGCGGCAGGGACAGATACGCAGTATTTT
D: TRBD2; V: TRBV7-2; size: many; J: TRBJ2-3; CDR3: CASSLVAGGDTQYF; DNA: TGTGCCAGCAGCTTAGTGGCGGGAGGGGATACGCAGTATTTT
D: -; V: TRBV30; size: few; J: TRBJ2-1; CDR3: CAWSRQVNEQFF; DNA: TGTGCCTGGAGTCGACAGGTGAATGAGCAGTTCTTC
D: -; V: TRBV7-2; size: -; J: TRBJ2-1; CDR3: CASSVTRYNEQFF; DNA: TGTGCCAGCAGCGTGACAAGATACAATGAGCAGTTCTTC
D: -; V: TRBV4-2; size: -; J: TRBJ1-4; CDR3: CASSQDRRNEKLFF; DNA: TGTGCCAGCAGCCAAGATCGGAGAAATGAAAAACTGTTTTTT
D: TRBD1; V: TRBV5-5; size: -; J: TRBJ2-5; CDR3: CASSTRDRKETQYF; DNA: TGTGCCAGCAGCACCCGGGACAGGAAAGAGACCCAGTACTTC
D: -; V: TRBV5-6; size: -; J: TRBJ2-3; CDR3: CASSLSGGGGTQYF; DNA: TGTGCCAGCAGCTTGTCGGGGGGCGGAGGTACGCAGTATTTT
D: -; V: TRBV27; size: many; J: TRBJ1-2; CDR3: CASRSQLYGYTF; DNA: TGTGCCAGCAGGAGCCAGCTCTATGGCTACACCTTC
D: TRBD1; V: TRBV12-3/TRBV12-4; size: many; J: TRBJ1-6; CDR3: CASSLGQVQTPLHF; DNA: TGTGCCAGCAGCTTGGGACAGGTCCAAACACCCCTCCACTTT
D: TRBD2; V: TRBV29-1; size: -; J: TRBJ2-3; CDR3: CSVERPQRGGSSTDTQYF; DNA: TGCAGCGTTGAACGGCCTCAACGCGGGGGGTCTAGCACAGATACGCAGTATTTT
D: TRBD1; V: TRBV6-5; size: -; J: TRBJ1-6; CDR3: CASSFHQRDRPSPLHF; DNA: TGTGCCAGCAGTTTTCACCAACGGGACAGGCCTTCACCCCTCCACTTT
D: TRBD1; V: TRBV9; size: few; J: TRBJ2-2; CDR3: CASSVDYWTGSAGELFF; DNA: TGTGCCAGCAGCGTAGACTACTGGACAGGGAGCGCCGGGGAGCTGTTTTTT
D: TRBD2; V: TRBV14; size: few; J: TRBJ2-2; CDR3: CASSQALAGTGELFF; DNA: TGTGCCAGCAGCCAAGCACTAGCGGGCACCGGGGAGCTGTTTTTT
D: -; V: TRBV18; size: few; J: TRBJ2-3; CDR3: CASSPLPEGDTQYF; DNA: TGTGCCAGCTCACCTCTCCCGGAGGGGGATACGCAGTATTTT
D: -; V: TRBV6-5; size: few; J: TRBJ1-5; CDR3: CASTFDGQYSNQPQHF; DNA: TGTGCCAGCACGTTTGACGGACAATATAGCAATCAGCCCCAGCATTTT
D: -; V: TRBV20-1; size: many; J: TRBJ1-4; CDR3: CSARQPGEKLFF; DNA: TGCAGTGCTCGCCAACCAGGTGAAAAACTGTTTTTT
D: -; V: TRBV7-9; size: few; J: TRBJ1-1; CDR3: CASSHSMSSGSIPEAFF; DNA: TGTGCCAGCAGCCACAGTATGTCGTCGGGTTCAATACCTGAAGCTTTCTTT